This T cell receptor (beta chain) was captured in a study of neurological immune-mediated disorders. Broader study findings: Private repertoires in all groups were suggested by the finding that expanded clones across subjects shared no CDR3 amino acid sequences.

V shed 1 base and J shed 4 bases, with 7 bases lying between them. The CDR3 sequence is 13 residues long. Germline CDR1 SGHTA, CDR2 FQGNSA. The cDNA was synthesized by 5'RACE incorporating 10-nucleotide random UMIs. TCRdb independently ran MiXCR on the 5' RACE reads; one entry per CDR3 protein. The table includes tens of thousands of distinct CDR3 sequences, about 12% detected once. This clonotype was seen ten or more times. Its target is not known. Documented time point: longitudinal time-point 2. This receptor was obtained from a woman aged 40-49 years in good health. V and J are TRBV7-2 and TRBJ2-5; tentative D call: TRBD2 (6 bases). The sequenced sample was PBMCs. DNA for the CDR3: TGTGCCAGCAGCTTAGTGGGGGGAGAGACCCAGTACTTC. Protein product: CASSLVGGETQYF.